This T cell receptor beta chain was obtained from a study of blood T cells in healthy people across ages (dated by TCRdb to 2014 to 2015). Regarding the research as a whole: In model experiments, template switching captured about one uniquely barcoded TCR beta cDNA molecule for every two T cells. To track age-related changes in TCR beta repertoire diversity, the study relied on deep sequencing normalized with unique cDNA molecular identifiers. Four age groups were formed from the donors: young (average approximately 15 years), middle-aged (less than 40), aged (around 62) and long-lived (around 82). For two donors (one aged 18 to 30 and one aged 80 or older), the study analyzed two additional independent replicas of 1 million unique cDNA reads from the same blood draw.

Here is what the overall study found, with its caveats: Bulk unsorted PBMC profiling prevented conclusive comparison of naive and antigen-experienced compartments. Observed TCR beta diversity per million T cells fell roughly linearly with age, and a significant reduction was already apparent by age roughly 40. Because the CMV infection status of the donors was unknown, age-related changes in expanded clonotypes may potentially have been confounded. Compared with the aged group, more naive CD4+ T cells, fewer expanded clones and increased TCR diversity were shown by the long-lived group, suggesting age selection. The percentage of naive T cells measured by flow cytometry correlated strongly with observed TCR beta diversity. Estimates of total diversity based on one million sequenced T cells were regarded as lower bounds and as underestimates.

Taken from cysteine to phenylalanine, the CDR3 has 13 residues. Only the CDR3 DNA stays, 39 bases, in frame from base 1. V loses 4 bases, J loses 1 base, and the germline ends lie 5 bases apart. The germline V gene (reference sequence) specifies SEHNR as CDR1 and FQNEAQ as CDR2. About this clonotype: The specificity of this receptor is unknown. No clone much larger than this one lies a single base away; base qualities are absent.

Receptor libraries were prepared by 5' RACE. Sequencing relied on an Illumina HiSeq 2500. A second PCR of 7 to 11 cycles was performed with a sample-barcoded 5' primer and a J-beta primer mix. A unique molecular identifier was introduced onto each TCR beta cDNA molecule by a template-switch 5' adaptor carrying 12 random nucleotides. Each sample yielded at least 2.5 million CDR3-containing paired-end reads. The Mint cDNA synthesis kit, primed by a TRBC-specific oligonucleotide, was used to synthesize first-strand cDNA from all RNA. Following uracil-DNA glycosylase treatment, all cDNA underwent a first 18-cycle PCR with the universal primers M1SS and BC2_uni_R. The source study handled its data this way. Normalization of each sample was performed by random selection of 1 million high-quality reads, each carrying a distinct molecular identifier. Instead of being binned into consensus sequences, reads that shared molecular identifiers were thrown out. MiTCR, run with a Q25 quality threshold and the strictest error-elimination algorithm, handled CDR3 identification, clonotype clustering and error correction. A nonparametric unseen species model using Euler transformation provided a lower-bound estimate of total TCR beta diversity. TCRdb cleaned the public reads at Q25 with fastp, built clones with MiXCR and kept in-frame beta chains. Merged by CDR3 protein, the rows form single entries marked with the most common genes and DNA. These V and J calls rely on TCRdb rather than the paper's analysis. The sample yields some 1,000,000 distinct CDR3 sequences; under 30% were counted once. The ten largest clones take up approximately 0.79% of the sample.

The donors were roughly 38 Caucasian individuals from Russia, aged roughly 6 to 100 years, who were systemically healthy. Approximately 10 milliliters of peripheral blood were collected from each donor into EDTA-treated Vacutainer tubes. Ficoll-Paque density-gradient centrifugation was used to isolate PBMCs, with at least 6 million per sample. Total RNA, at least 6 micrograms per sample, was extracted from PBMCs with Trizol reagent. For every donor, an aliquot of PBMCs went through flow cytometry to measure the percentages of naive CD45RAhigh/CD27high T cells. These data were also reused for a study on T cells of mothers and their children. Per the second study: Nine systemically healthy Caucasian individuals served as donors, namely three mothers together with their six children. cDNA synthesis used all of the extracted RNA, with 1.5 ug of RNA in each 15 ul reaction. In the second PCR, the M1S primer introduced both the sample barcodes and 2-4 random nucleotides. Over 8.5 million TCR beta CDR3 reads were obtained for each mother, and approximately 2.9 million reads were obtained for each child. TCR recombination output is similarly shaped by thymic selection in related and unrelated pairs, with a minor effect exerted by inherited differences. Normalized repertoire overlap was always slightly but never significantly higher in related than unrelated mother-child pairs. No persistent microchimeric T cell clones were detected, at a sensitivity of roughly 100 clones per million clonotypes. In the study, deep NGS was used to compare the TCR beta repertoires of mothers and children, and features distinguishing related mother-child pairs from unrelated individuals were sought. On average, the children were roughly 12 +/- 4 years old, while the mothers were around 42 +/- 4 years old. After adapter ligation with NEBNext reagents, the libraries were sequenced on Illumina HiSeq 2000 with 100+100 nt paired-end reads. Mother and child libraries were prepared a month apart and sequenced in separate runs to prevent cross-contamination. For each donor, somewhere between 500,000 and 2,000,000 distinct TCR beta clonotypes were identified. Naive TCR beta clonotypes were estimated from low-frequency clonotypes matched to each donor's FACS-determined naive share, without sorting.

Source material: blood. The chain is assembled from TRBV7-9 and TRBJ2-1; the D gene is unclear. This clonotype was obtained from a girl aged 2-9 years in good health. The DNA is as follows: TGTGCCAGCAGCTCCATGTCCTACAATGAGCAGTTCTTC. Its translation reads: CASSSMSYNEQFF.